This T cell receptor (beta chain) was obtained from a study of cytotoxic CD8 clonotypes in ibrutinib-treated CLL (dated by TCRdb to about 2021). Concerning the study at large: The cohort had 11 relapsed/refractory and approximately 15 treatment-naive patients; 17 to 18 were IGHV unmutated. Partial responses were observed in approximately 24 patients and complete responses in 2; after a median follow-up of 68 months, remission was maintained in 14 patients and progression was observed in approximately twelve. The response samples were drawn at a median of around eleven months into treatment, with a range of about 6 to 36 months. On average, each sample had some 260,000 productive templates and about 89,000 productive rearrangements. Longitudinal samples were available for about 30% of the 86 trial participants. Cryopreserved peripheral blood mononuclear cells were collected before treatment, at response, and at either disease progression or sustained remission. Every remission and progressive disease sample was obtained while ibrutinib was still being received by the patients.

A MiSeq instrument was used for deep resolution sequencing, which targeted depths ranging from 1 in 1 million up to 1 in 200,000 T cells, with coverage averaging 10x for each clonotype. TCR beta libraries were generated with the immunoSEQ hsTCRB Kit. The original pipeline was this. ImmunoSEQ Data Assistant and ImmunoSEQ Analyzer were used for data analysis, and V, D and J genes were assigned according to IMGT definitions. Clonality, with values ranging from 0 to 1, was calculated as one minus the normalized Shannon entropy of productive rearrangement frequencies. Only overrepresented clonotypes making up at least 0.05% of each patient's repertoire were included in the public clonotype analysis. Approximately 12 repertoires from age-matched healthy donors, obtained from immuneACCESS, served as clonality controls. Sourced from immuneACCESS, this table was stored by TCRdb with only in-frame sequences that have V and J called. A share of the clones is absent; for the studies checked, an unresolved V gene accounts for under half, and the remainder has no known explanation. The V and J calls and clone size were taken over from that table, and D and trimming were inferred from the DNA. The sample table shows roughly 56,000 clones, and around 68% are seen once. The top ten hold 40% to 45% of the sample.

The time point label, read with the paper, signifies: 12 to 13 months on ibrutinib. Around 2 micrograms of genomic DNA were extracted from cryopreserved PBMCs for TCR beta library preparation. Longitudinal blood samples from CLL patients on ibrutinib monotherapy underwent high-throughput TCR beta sequencing. The patients were enrolled in a single-center, open-label phase 2 trial of ibrutinib monotherapy. This clone turned up a few times. Its antigen remains undetermined. Per-base qualities were not stored, and no clone one base away is much larger. Including the terminal cysteine and phenylalanine, the CDR3 comprises 16 residues. Just CDR3 DNA is preserved here, 48 bases in frame from base 1. V lost 0 bases and J lost 3 bases; the stretch between them is 12 bases long. Via the germline V gene, CDR1 is SGDLS and CDR2 YYNGEE. On the study overall, not on this receptor specifically: Sampling times were not matched between sustained-remission and progressing patients, and lymph node repertoires were not studied. Public clonotypes were rare and either shrank or stayed stable during treatment, and the rise in clonality at ibrutinib response reflected expansion of private clonotypes. Clonality rose at ibrutinib response, remained stable during sustained remission, and dropped back toward baseline at progression. At baseline, clonality was higher than in age-matched healthy donors and showed a strong correlation with circulating CD8+ T-cell counts.

The source of this sequence is a human donor with chronic lymphocytic leukemia. In this chain, TRBV9 is recombined with TRBJ2-2; no D gene is confidently identified. Material: PBMCs, obtained after 12 months of ibrutinib treatment. The CDR3 is CASSVGQFGYTGELFF. The nucleotide sequence reads TGTGCCAGCAGCGTAGGGCAGTTCGGGTACACCGGGGAGCTGTTTTTT.